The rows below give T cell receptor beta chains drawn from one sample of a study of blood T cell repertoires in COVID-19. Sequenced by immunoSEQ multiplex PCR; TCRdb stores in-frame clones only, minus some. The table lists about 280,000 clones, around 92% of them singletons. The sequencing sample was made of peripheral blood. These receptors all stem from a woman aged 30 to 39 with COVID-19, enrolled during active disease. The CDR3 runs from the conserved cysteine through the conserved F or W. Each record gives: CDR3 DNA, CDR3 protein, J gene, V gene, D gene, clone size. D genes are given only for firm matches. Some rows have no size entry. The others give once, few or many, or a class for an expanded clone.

TGTGCCATCAGCGCAGGGGGACAAGAGACCCAGTACTTC | CAISAGGQETQYF | TRBJ2-5 | TRBV10-3 | TRBD1 | .
TGTGCCAGCTCCCGGGAGGGGCCCTATGGCTACACCTTC | CASSREGPYGYTF | TRBJ1-2 | TRBV5-5 | . | .
TGTGCCACCAGTGACCATAGGACTAGCGGGGGAGCCTCCTACAATGAGCAGTTCTTC | CATSDHRTSGGASYNEQFF | TRBJ2-1 | TRBV24-1 | TRBD2 | .
TGCAGTGCTAGTCCGGGACAGGGGAACTATGGCTACACCTTC | CSASPGQGNYGYTF | TRBJ1-2 | TRBV20-1 | TRBD1 | once
TGTGCCAGCAGCCAAGGAGAACTAGCCAAAAACATTCAGTACTTC | CASSQGELAKNIQYF | TRBJ2-4 | TRBV7-8 | . | .
TGTGCCAGCACTCGACAGCCATATAGCAATCAGCCCCAGCATTTT | CASTRQPYSNQPQHF | TRBJ1-5 | TRBV2 | . | .
TGTGCCAGCAGCCGGCGGGGCCCCACTGAAGCTTTCTTT | CASSRRGPTEAFF | TRBJ1-1 | TRBV28 | . | .
TGCGCCAGCAGCTTGGGTACGGGGGGTCGCGAGCAGTACTTC | CASSLGTGGREQYF | TRBJ2-7 | TRBV5-1 | TRBD2 | .
TGTGCCAGCAGTAAACAGGGCAGCTATGGCTACACCTTC | CASSKQGSYGYTF | TRBJ1-2 | TRBV27 | . | .
TGTGCCAGCTCACCTGGGACTAGTCTTCTACGGGGGGGTGAGCAGTTCTTC | CASSPGTSLLRGGEQFF | TRBJ2-1 | TRBV18 | TRBD2 | .